Following are 11 T cell receptor beta chains from one sample sequenced in a study of T cell responses to AZD1222 COVID-19 vaccine. Some clones are missing from TCRdb's copy, which holds only in-frame ones; the method was immunoSEQ multiplex PCR. Among around 140,000 clones, 65% to 90% were seen once, and the ten largest hold approximately 8%. The sequences come from peripheral blood, collected 28 days after the second dose of the MenACWY control vaccine. The receptors derive from an adult who received the MenACWY meningococcal vaccine as a control.

The chain joins TRBV5-4 to TRBJ1-4; no definite D call. CDR1 is SGHNT and CDR2 is YYREEE in the germline V gene (reference sequence). This CDR3 comprises 15 residues. The germline V and J ends were trimmed by 1 base and 3 bases, with 10 bases remaining between them. CDR3 protein: CASSLMGSPNEKLFF. The CDR3 DNA sequence: TGTGCCAGCAGCTTGATGGGGAGCCCTAATGAAAAACTGTTTTTT.

The chain carries TRBV28 and TRBJ1-5; 7 bases match TRBD1. This CDR3 spans 16 amino acids. Trimming at V came to 4 bases and at J to 2 bases, leaving 8 bases not matched to a gene. Germline V lookup: CDR1 MDHEN, CDR2 SYDVKM. CDR3 region: CASSSYRGYGNQPQHF. DNA of the CDR3: TGTGCCAGCAGTTCCTACAGGGGATATGGCAATCAGCCCCAGCATTTT.

The chain combines TRBV6-5 with TRBJ2-5, with 11 bases aligning to TRBD2. Trimming at V came to 1 base and at J to 6 bases, leaving 4 bases not matched to a gene. This CDR3 has 15 amino acids. Germline V gene data show CDR1 as MNHEY and CDR2 as SVGAGI. In DNA form, the CDR3 reads TGTGCCAGCAGTTACTGGGCTAGCGGGGGGCAGACCCAGTACTTC. Encoded protein: CASSYWASGGQTQYF.

This clone was observed a few times. CDR3 protein: CASAKGLAGGLLSGANVLTF. The DNA for the CDR3 is TGTGCCAGCGCAAAGGGACTAGCGGGGGGGCTGCTCTCTGGGGCCAACGTCCTGACTTTC. The genes are TRBV28 and TRBJ2-6; 16 bases align to TRBD2. This CDR3 spans 20 amino acids. The J segment lost 0 bases and the V segment lost 8 bases, leaving 10 bases of the junction unmatched. Germline CDR1 MDHEN, CDR2 SYDVKM.

The V call is TRBV3-1 (or the pseudogene TRBV3-2), the J call TRBJ1-5; the D is unclear. V was clipped by 5 bases and J by 2 bases, with 7 bases between them. Germline V lookup: CDR1 LGHDT, CDR2 YNNKEL (reference sequence). The CDR3 consists of 13 residues. CDR3 DNA: TGTGCCAGCAGCATAACAGGCAATCAGCCCCAGCATTTT. It specifies CASSITGNQPQHF.

This clone was seen just once. The V and J genes are TRBV5-4 and TRBJ2-1, with TRBD2 matching over 12 bases. Per germline, CDR1 SGHNT and CDR2 YYREEE (reference sequence). The CDR3 extends over 16 amino acids. Trimming at V came to 3 bases and at J to 9 bases, leaving 10 bases not matched to a gene. CDR3 amino acids: CASSSSSGGASPEQFF. CDR3 sequence (DNA): TGTGCCAGCAGCTCCTCTAGCGGGGGGGCGTCCCCTGAGCAGTTCTTC.

This rearrangement joins TRBV7-9 to TRBJ2-5; D remains ambiguous. Deletions cut 0 bases from V and 5 bases from J, with 7 bases between. This CDR3 spans 13 amino acids. Germline-derived CDR1 and CDR2 are SEHNR and FQNEAQ (reference sequence). The CDR3 nucleotides are TGTGCCAGCAGCTTAGCCGGTATGGAGACCCAGTACTTC. Amino acid sequence: CASSLAGMETQYF.

The rearrangement joins TRBV11-3 to TRBJ1-4; 8 nucleotides agree with TRBD1. Germline trimming cut 1 base from V and 6 bases from J; bases unmatched to any gene: 13. Looked up from germline, CDR1 is SGHNT and CDR2 is YENEEA. The CDR3 consists of 18 residues. DNA of the CDR3: TGTGCCAGCAGCTTAGGAGCCCTCCGGGACAGGCGGCATGAAAAACTGTTTTTT. This gives the protein CASSLGALRDRRHEKLFF.

The chain employs TRBV11-2 and TRBJ1-1; D is unclear. V lost 1 base and J 7 bases, leaving 10 bases between the germline ends. The germline V gene has CDR1 SGHAT and CDR2 FQNNGV. The CDR3 covers 13 residues. The CDR3 sequence: CASSLVGIGEAFF. The CDR3 DNA reads TGTGCCAGCAGCTTAGTGGGGATAGGTGAAGCTTTCTTT.

The chain recombines TRBV13 with TRBJ1-3; TRBD1 might be the D (5 bases). Per germline, CDR1 PRHDT and CDR2 FYEKMQ (reference sequence). The V end lost 3 bases, the J end lost 0 bases, and 12 bases lay between the germline ends. The CDR3 has 16 amino acids. The CDR3 DNA follows: TGTGCCAGCAGCTTGGGCAGGGTGAACTCTGGAAACACCATATATTTT. Translating gives CASSLGRVNSGNTIYF.

The chain has TRBV9 and TRBJ2-3; D remains ambiguous. Trimming pared 0 bases from V and 1 base from J, leaving 6 bases between. Germline lookup yields CDR1 SGDLS and CDR2 YYNGEE. The CDR3 spans 14 residues. The CDR3 coding sequence is TGTGCCAGCAGCGTAGGGTCTGGCACAGATACGCAGTATTTT. It specifies CASSVGSGTDTQYF.